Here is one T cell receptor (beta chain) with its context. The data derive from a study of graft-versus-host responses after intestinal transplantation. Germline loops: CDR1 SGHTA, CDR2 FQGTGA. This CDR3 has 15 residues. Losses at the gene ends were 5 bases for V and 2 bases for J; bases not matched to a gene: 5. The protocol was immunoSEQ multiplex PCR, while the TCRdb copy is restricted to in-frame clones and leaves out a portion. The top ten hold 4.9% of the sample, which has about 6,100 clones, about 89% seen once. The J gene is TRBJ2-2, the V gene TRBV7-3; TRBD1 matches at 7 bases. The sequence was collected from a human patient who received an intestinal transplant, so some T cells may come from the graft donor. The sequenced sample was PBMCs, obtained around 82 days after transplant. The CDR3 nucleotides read TGTGCCAGCAGCCCGACAGGGACAAACACCGGGGAGCTGTTTTTT. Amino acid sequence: CASSPTGTNTGELFF.